The rows below give T cell receptor beta chains drawn from one sample of a study of control samples from healthy donors and cancer patients. Only in-frame clones appear in the TCRdb table, and some are missing; sequencing was by immunoSEQ multiplex PCR. The data show 35,000 to 40,000 clones, with approximately 82% seen just once and 20% to 25% held by the top ten. Sequencing input: PBMCs. Receptors were obtained from a woman in her sixties with lung cancer. CDR3s include the opening cysteine and the closing phenylalanine or tryptophan. Part of the rows lack a size; the others show once, few, many or a class for expanded clones.

abundance | v_gene | CDR3aa
NA | TRBV3-1/TRBV3-2 | CASSSAGGNSPLHF
few | TRBV11-2 | CASSIDRGQRTEAFF
NA | TRBV3-1/TRBV3-2 | CASSQDLGSSGNTIYF
few | TRBV7-8 | CASRGSGSQETQYF
NA | TRBV29-1 | CSARQTVEQYF
NA | TRBV18 | CASSLDRAGGTNEKLFF
NA | TRBV15 | CATSTGGVSYNEQFF
once | TRBV19 | CASSMWESNQPQHF
NA | TRBV21-1 | CASSKDRRIPGETQYF
once | TRBV6-1 | CASSEGTSGSADTQYF
NA | TRBV18 | CASSRQGSFTGELFF
NA | TRBV6-5 | CASSYARGAATYEQYF
NA | TRBV7-9 | CASSNAEGFF
once | TRBV5-4 | CASSSPVLAKNIQYF
NA | TRBV27 | CASSSAPRGSYEQYF
NA | TRBV15 | CATSGTGSRREKLFF
NA | TRBV6-6 | CASEKQGRGYTF
NA | TRBV21-1 | CASSKGTGDSYEQYF
NA | TRBV6-2/TRBV6-3 | CASSYLGQIKQEQYF
NA | TRBV12-3/TRBV12-4 | CASSYAKSPLHF
NA | TRBV21-1 | CASSIRGRSGTTNTGELFF
NA | TRBV12-3/TRBV12-4 | CASSLGDAGGYTF
NA | TRBV24-1 | CATSTGSNYGYTF
NA | TRBV24-1 | CATSDSSGTGVGELFF
NA | TRBV7-9 | CALRFGGTDTQYF
NA | TRBV12-3/TRBV12-4 | CASSNLGGQFF
NA | TRBV18 | CASSPDRKDYGYTF
NA | TRBV7-8 | CASSLSPDIAEQYF
NA | TRBV5-6 | CASSSGMTGSYEQYF
NA | TRBV29-1 | CSVSGLENTDTQYF
NA | TRBV7-3 | CASSLGTSGPETQYF
NA | TRBV5-1 | CASSTQGSTEAFF
NA | TRBV7-9 | CASSLVGDGYTF
medium-sized | TRBV3-1/TRBV3-2 | CASSSPGLATEAFF
NA | TRBV7-5 | CARTNWGQIYEQYF
NA | TRBV9 | CASSVGQGTNTGELFF
NA | TRBV7-6 | CASSLGEGNTEAFF
NA | TRBV10-3 | CAISESGQGHYEQYF
NA | TRBV7-9 | CVSSPYPELFF
once | TRBV12-3/TRBV12-4 | CASSQGAGGELFF
NA | TRBV6-2/TRBV6-3 | CASSPNDRPAYIPSTTLYEQYF
NA | TRBV7-3 | CASSRDSQSYEQYF
NA | TRBV6-5 | CASSYSAGGFADTQYF
NA | TRBV11-3 | CASSLPGKDGYTF
NA | TRBV18 | CASSPLEETQYF
NA | TRBV2 | CASSGPVGATLSNQPQHF
NA | TRBV27 | CASSLLRGDYGYTF
few | TRBV3-1/TRBV3-2 | CASSPLETAPGYTF
NA | TRBV11-2 | CASTLRSGFGYGYTF